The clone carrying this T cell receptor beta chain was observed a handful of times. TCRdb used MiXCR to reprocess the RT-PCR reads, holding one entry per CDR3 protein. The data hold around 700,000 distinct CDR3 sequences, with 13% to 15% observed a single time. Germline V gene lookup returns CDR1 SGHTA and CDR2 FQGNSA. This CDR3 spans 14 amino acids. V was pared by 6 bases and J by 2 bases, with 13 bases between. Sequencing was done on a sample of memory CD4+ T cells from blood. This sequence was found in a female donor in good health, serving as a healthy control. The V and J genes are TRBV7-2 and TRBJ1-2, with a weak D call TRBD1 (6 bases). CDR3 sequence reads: CASRLGGRNYGYTF. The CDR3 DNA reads TGTGCCAGCAGACTGGGGGGGCGGAACTATGGCTACACCTTC.